The 7 T cell receptor beta chains given below trace back to one sample, sequenced in a study of shared clonotypes between healthy human individuals. Here immunoSEQ multiplex PCR was the method, and the copy in TCRdb shows in-frame clones only, minus some. The profile covers some 2,100,000 clones, with approximately 94% appearing a single time and over 1.5% taken by the ten largest. Selected positively for CCR7 and CD45RO-negative, naive CD8 cells excluded terminally differentiated effector memory CD45RA+ cells. The sequencing input was naive CD8+ T cells from PBMCs. The source is a man younger than 35 in good health. Some clones in this sample may be carry-over from other donors' samples.

V gene TRBV27 combines with J gene TRBJ2-2; 15 bases are shared with TRBD2. J was trimmed by 1 base and V by 6 bases; bases with no gene match: 6. The CDR3 is 18 amino acids. Germline lookup yields CDR1 MNHEY and CDR2 SMNVEV (reference sequence). CDR3: CASSPRTSGRGNTGELFF. The CDR3 DNA follows: TGTGCCAGCAGCCCTCGGACTAGCGGGAGGGGGAACACCGGGGAGCTGTTTTTT.

The V gene is TRBV5-1, the J gene TRBJ2-7; perhaps TRBD2 as D (6 bases). Germline lookup yields CDR1 SGHRS and CDR2 YFSETQ. CDR3 length equals 15 residues. The ends were cut back, 0 bases at V and 3 bases at J, with 13 bases in the middle. CDR3 sequence reads: CASSLALAAFYEQYF. The CDR3 coding sequence is TGCGCCAGCAGCTTGGCACTAGCTGCCTTCTACGAGCAGTACTTC.

The chain carries TRBV19 and TRBJ2-7; TRBD1 matches at 11 bases. This CDR3 is built from 13 residues. The V and J ends lost 6 bases and 6 bases, in that order; junction bases with no gene match: 4. Germline CDR1 LNHDA, CDR2 SQIVND (reference sequence). The CDR3 region has the DNA TGTGCCAGTAGCCGGACAGGGGGCGCCGAGCAGTACTTC. Its protein is CASSRTGGAEQYF. Drawing the rest from reference TRBV19 and TRBJ2-7, the complete variable domain is DGGITQSPKYLFRKEGQNVTLSCEQNLNHDAMYWYRQDPGQGLRLIYYSQIVNDFQKGDIAEGYSVSREKKESFPLTVTSAQKNPTAFYLCASSRTGGAEQYFGPGTRLTVT.

The CDR3 protein is CASSRLSGDTNEKLFF. CDR3 sequence (DNA): TGCGCCAGCAGCCGCCTCTCCGGAGACACTAATGAAAAACTGTTTTTT. The V gene is TRBV4-3, the J gene TRBJ1-4; D is uncertain. There are 16 residues in the CDR3. Trimming took off 4 bases at V and 2 bases at J, with 14 bases between the two ends. Germline V CDR1 and CDR2: LGHNA, YSLEER.

The chain employs TRBV7-2 and TRBJ1-2; D not certain. V was cut by 5 bases and J by 0 bases, with 13 bases left in between. From germline, CDR1 is SGHTA and CDR2 FQGNSA. The CDR3 loop spans 15 amino acids. CDR3 nucleotides: TGTGCCAGCAGCCGTATTAATCTGGCTAACTATGGCTACACCTTC. This gives the protein CASSRINLANYGYTF. Combining the CDR3 with reference TRBV7-2 and TRBJ1-2 gives the whole variable domain GAGVSQSPSNKVTEKGKDVELRCDPISGHTALYWYRQSLGQGLEFLIYFQGNSAPDKSGLPSDRFSAERTGGSVSTLTIQRTQQEDSAVYLCASSRINLANYGYTFGSGTRLTVV.

The chain links TRBV28 to TRBJ2-7, with a tentative D call TRBD1 (6 bases). The CDR3 contains 15 residues. Looked up from germline, CDR1 is MDHEN and CDR2 is SYDVKM. V lost 6 bases and J 2 bases, leaving 17 bases between the germline ends. DNA for the CDR3: TGTGCCAGCAGCCCCAGGGGCCTCACCCCCTACGAGCAGTACTTC. Translation: CASSPRGLTPYEQYF.

The CDR3 protein is CASRTQGFSNQPQHF. CDR3 in DNA: TGTGCCAGTCGTACTCAGGGATTTAGCAATCAGCCCCAGCATTTT. The rearrangement uses TRBV6-4 and TRBJ1-5, with D tentatively TRBD1 (5 bases). V lost 9 bases and J lost 0, with 15 bases in between. Germline V CDR1 and CDR2: MRHNA, SNTAGT. There are 15 residues in the CDR3.